The sample holds one count of the clone carrying this T cell receptor beta chain. The sample comes from a study of blood T cell repertoires in COVID-19. Background on the study: COVID-19 samples collected from the United States, Italy and Spain covered acute and convalescent phases. PBMCs, B-cell-depleted T cells, or T cells provided the cDNA or gDNA that made up the material.

Germline V gene lookup returns CDR1 LNHNV and CDR2 YYDKDF (reference sequence). Trimming removed 1 base from V and 4 bases from J, with 14 bases in between. The CDR3 length is 16 residues. Original analysis: It was from reference gene primer amplification that nucleated cell counts were estimated. Some clones are missing from TCRdb's copy, which holds only in-frame ones; the method was immunoSEQ multiplex PCR. The V and J calls and clone size come from that table; D and trimming were worked out from the DNA. The sample lists 35,000 to 55,000 clones; 80% to 90% were seen once. The sequenced material came from peripheral blood. The chain couples TRBV15 to TRBJ2-1, with D possibly TRBD2 on 6 matching bases. This receptor was taken from a man in his 70s with active COVID-19. The CDR3 sequence: CATSRGRQLAYNEQFF. The CDR3 nucleotides are TGTGCCACCAGCAGAGGTAGACAGCTAGCGTACAATGAGCAGTTCTTC.